Listed below are T cell receptor beta chains from one sample, sequenced in a study of T cells in tuberculosis. Assay used: immunoSEQ multiplex PCR; TCRdb lists only in-frame clones, some missing. The sample lists approximately 49,000 clones, about 96% occurring once. Material: PBMCs, obtained at tuberculosis diagnosis. The receptors stem from an adult with tuberculosis. Both conserved end residues are part of each CDR3. D genes are given only for firm matches. Clone size, where shown, is once, few, many, or a class for clones that have expanded.

TRBJ2-1 NA NA TRBV5-6 TGTGCCAGCAGCTTGGCCGGGGTGTGGGAGACTAAGAATGAGCAGTTCTTC CASSLAGVWETKNEQFF
TRBJ1-3 NA NA TRBV7-9 TGTGCCAGCAGCTTAGGACGGAGCTCTGGAAACACCATATATTTT CASSLGRSSGNTIYF
TRBJ2-2 once NA TRBV9 TGTGCCAGCAGCGTGGAGCGATTCGGGGGGGAGCTGTTTTTT CASSVERFGGELFF
TRBJ2-1 NA NA TRBV25-1 TGTGCCAGCAGTAACCAGGGGCCTCGCAATGAGCAGTTCTTC CASSNQGPRNEQFF
TRBJ2-3 NA TRBD2 TRBV28 TGTGCCAGCAGCAAGGGACTAGCGGGAGGGGGATGGTCAGATACGCAGTATTTT CASSKGLAGGGWSDTQYF
TRBJ2-5 once NA TRBV11-1 TGTGCCAGCAGCTCACGACTAGGCCCAGAGACCCAGTACTTC CASSSRLGPETQYF
TRBJ1-1 NA NA TRBV6-6 TGTGCCAGCAGTTTCAGGGTTGGGGACACTGAAGCTTTCTTT CASSFRVGDTEAFF
TRBJ2-3 NA TRBD1 TRBV29-1 TGCAGCGTGGACAGGGGCATCGATACGCAGTATTTT CSVDRGIDTQYF
TRBJ2-3 NA TRBD2 TRBV6-5 TGTGCCAGCAGTTACTATAGCGGGATTGGAGATACGCAGTATTTT CASSYYSGIGDTQYF
TRBJ1-3 once TRBD1 TRBV6-1 TGTGCCAGCAGGGACAGGGACGGCTATGGAAACACCAGATATTTT CASRDRDGYGNTRYF
TRBJ2-3 NA TRBD1 TRBV30 TGTGCCTGGAGTAAACCCCGGACAGGGACAGATACGCAGTATTTT CAWSKPRTGTDTQYF
TRBJ2-1 NA NA TRBV11-1 TGTGCCAGCAGCCATTTGGCAGGGCCCTACAATGAGCAGTTCTTC CASSHLAGPYNEQFF
TRBJ1-3 NA TRBD1 TRBV6-5 TGTGCCAGCAGAACGACAGGGATTACTGGAAACACCATATATTTT CASRTTGITGNTIYF
TRBJ2-1 once NA TRBV27 TGTGCCAGCAGTTTCCCCCCAGGCGGGGCCACCTACAATGAGCAGTTCTTC CASSFPPGGATYNEQFF
TRBJ2-2 NA NA TRBV7-2 TGTGCCAGCAGCAACAGGGTTGGGACCGGGGAGCTGTTTTTT CASSNRVGTGELFF
TRBJ1-1 NA NA TRBV14 TGTGCCAGCAGCCTCGACAGGGAAGCTTTCTTT CASSLDREAFF
TRBJ1-3 NA TRBD1 TRBV30 TGTGCCTGGAGCCAGGGACAGATCCGAAACACCATATATTTT CAWSQGQIRNTIYF
TRBJ2-5 NA TRBD1 TRBV28 TGTGCCAGCAGTGCGGAAAGGGGGCGAGAGACCCAGTACTTC CASSAERGRETQYF
TRBJ1-5 NA TRBD1 TRBV19 TGTGCCAGTCACCCGGCTAGACAGGGAAATGGTCAGCCCCAGCATTTT CASHPARQGNGQPQHF
TRBJ1-2 NA NA TRBV7-2 TGTGCCAGCAGCTTAGTCGGCCAGGGGAGTAGCGGCTACACCTTC CASSLVGQGSSGYTF
TRBJ2-3 NA NA TRBV5-4 TGTGCCACCGCCCCGACTTTAGCGGAAACGCAGTATTTT CATAPTLAETQYF
TRBJ2-1 NA TRBD2 TRBV19 TGTGCCAGTAGTATAGGGACTAGCCTAAGCTCCTACAATGAGCAGTTCTTC CASSIGTSLSSYNEQFF
TRBJ2-7 once TRBD2 TRBV25-1 TGTGCCAGCAGTAAGGTCGGCGGGGGGGAGCAGTACTTC CASSKVGGGEQYF
TRBJ2-7 NA TRBD2 TRBV27 TGTGCCAGCAGTTTCTCGGCGGGAGATAACTACGAGCAGTACTTC CASSFSAGDNYEQYF
TRBJ2-1 NA TRBD2 TRBV28 TGTGCCAGCAGCCATCTGCGGGGGGCCGGTGAGCAGTTCTTC CASSHLRGAGEQFF
TRBJ1-1 NA TRBD1 TRBV2 TGTGCCAGCAGTGAATGGACAGGGATGAACACTGAAGCTTTCTTT CASSEWTGMNTEAFF
TRBJ1-3 NA NA TRBV5-4 TGTGCCAGCAGCTCCGGGACTGCCGCGGGAAACACCATATATTTT CASSSGTAAGNTIYF
TRBJ2-7 NA NA TRBV6-5 TGTGCCAGCAGTCAGGGACGGCTCGGGGGAGGCGAGCAGTACTTC CASSQGRLGGGEQYF